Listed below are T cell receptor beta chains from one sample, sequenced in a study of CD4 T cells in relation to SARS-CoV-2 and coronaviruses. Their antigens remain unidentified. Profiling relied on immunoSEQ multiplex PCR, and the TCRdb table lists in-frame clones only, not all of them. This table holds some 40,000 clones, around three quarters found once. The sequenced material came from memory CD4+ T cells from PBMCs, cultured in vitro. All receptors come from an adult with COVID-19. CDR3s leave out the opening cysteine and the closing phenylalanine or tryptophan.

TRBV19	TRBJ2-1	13	ASSKQREIYNEQF
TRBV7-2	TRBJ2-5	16	ASSLAFGLWANEETQY
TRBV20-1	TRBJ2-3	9	SATRTDTQY
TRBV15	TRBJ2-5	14	ATSRGDGAGAETQY
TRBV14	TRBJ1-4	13	ASSQAGGLAEKLF
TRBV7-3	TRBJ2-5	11	ASSSTRGETQY
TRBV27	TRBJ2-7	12	ASSLQGPSYEQY
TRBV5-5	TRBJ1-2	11	ASSPGVNYGYT
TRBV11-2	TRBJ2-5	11	ASSLGQQETQY
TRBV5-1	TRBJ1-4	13	ASSFLVRVSEKLF
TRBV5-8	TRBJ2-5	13	ASSAREGYKVTQY
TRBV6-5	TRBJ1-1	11	ASSWDLNTEAF
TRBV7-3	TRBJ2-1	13	ASSLGAGSANEQF
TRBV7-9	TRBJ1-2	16	ASSLESRGNWGNYGYT
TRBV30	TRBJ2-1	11	AWNSWGYNEQF
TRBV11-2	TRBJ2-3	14	ASTKIAGGVTDTQY
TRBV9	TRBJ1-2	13	ASSPPGQGGYGYT
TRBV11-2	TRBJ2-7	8	ASSHYEQY
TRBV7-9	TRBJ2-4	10	ASSLGKNIQY
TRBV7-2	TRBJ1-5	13	ASSLRRGPNQPQH
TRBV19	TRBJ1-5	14	ASTNTRTGSIQPQH
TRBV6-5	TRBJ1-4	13	ASTTTGAGSEKLF
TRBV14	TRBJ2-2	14	ASSHSSFRDAGELF
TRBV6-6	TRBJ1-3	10	ASSYGGNTIY
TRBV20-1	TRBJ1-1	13	SASNPTGGDTEAF
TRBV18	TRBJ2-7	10	ASSQGRHEQY
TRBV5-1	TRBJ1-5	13	ASSLDGQPNQPQH
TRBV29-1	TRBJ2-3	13	SVTGQGGGTDTQY
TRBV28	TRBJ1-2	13	ASSLTWGSNRGYT
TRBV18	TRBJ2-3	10	ASSLGGDTQY
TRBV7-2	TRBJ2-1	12	ASSPEVGVYEQF
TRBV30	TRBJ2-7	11	AWAKGSGYEQY